The present entry profiles one T cell receptor beta chain with its context. As yet, its antigen is unknown. This entry belongs to a study of T cell responses to AZD1222 COVID-19 vaccine. TCRdb's copy holds only in-frame clones and misses some; the assay was immunoSEQ multiplex PCR. The sample has about 180,000 clones, approximately 95% seen once. Per germline, CDR1 KGHSY and CDR2 FQNENV. Trimming cost V 4 bases and J 2 bases, with 8 bases left between them. The CDR3 length is 13 residues. Study-level points and caveats: Donors were largely white British and mainly female; clonal diversity was possibly underestimated.

This TCR derives from an adult who received the MenACWY meningococcal vaccine as a control. This chain joins TRBV16 and TRBJ1-1; no reliable D call. Sequenced material: peripheral blood, taken 28 days after the second dose of the MenACWY control vaccine. The CDR3: CASSLRGNTEAFF. CDR3 DNA sequence: TGTGCCAGCAGCCTCCGGGGTAACACTGAAGCTTTCTTT. The entire variable domain, with the rest obtained from reference TRBV16 and TRBJ1-1, is as follows: GEEVAQTPKHLVRGEGQKAKLYCAPIKGHSYVFWYQQVLKNEFKFLISFQNENVFDETGMPKERFSAKCLPNSPCSLEIQATKLEDSAVYFCASSLRGNTEAFFGQGTRLTVV.